The source of this T cell receptor beta chain is a study of blood T cells in healthy people across ages. The use of a sample-barcoded 5' primer and a J-beta primer mix characterized a second PCR of about 7 to 12 cycles. Sequencing yielded, for each sample, at least 3 million paired-end reads carrying CDR3. TCRdb called the 5' RACE reads again in MiXCR, with one record for every CDR3 protein. The sample includes 750,000 to 950,000 distinct CDR3 sequences, around half of them seen just once. The CDR3 spans 14 residues. The junction had 4 bases not matched to a gene; V was cut back by 4 bases and J by 3 bases.

The chain joins TRBV12-3 or TRBV12-4 to TRBJ2-7; 9 nucleotides agree with TRBD1. The sequenced sample consisted of blood. This receptor was identified in an elderly man in good health. In DNA, the CDR3 is TGTGCCAGCAGTTCTGGGGACAGGGACTACGAGCAGTACTTC. It translates to CASSSGDRDYEQYF.